The 17 T cell receptor beta chains listed next were all sequenced from one sample in a study of T cells in Graves' hyperthyroidism and ophthalmopathy. RNA transcripts yielded amplified TCR beta CDR3 regions. First-round RT-PCR of the TCR CDR3 relied on the HTBI primer set. TCRdb recomputed calls from the multiplex PCR reads with MiXCR, one row per CDR3 protein. This sample yields more than 300,000 distinct CDR3 sequences, of which 15% to 20% are seen a single time; almost 35% belongs to the top ten. Specimen: blood. The receptor source for this set is a woman under 40 with Graves' hyperthyroidism that later progressed to Graves' ophthalmopathy.

Ten or more counts support this clonotype. The genes are TRBV5-8 and TRBJ1-2; the D gene is possibly TRBD1 (6 bases). This CDR3 region has 14 residues. The germline gives CDR1 SGHTS, CDR2 YDEGEE. The germline V and J ends were trimmed by 0 bases and 4 bases, with 10 bases remaining between them. The CDR3 DNA is TGTGCCAGCAGCTTGGCAGGGGCCGTCTATGGCTACACCTTC. Translation gives CASSLAGAVYGYTF.

The table lists this clonotype with a count of one. This CDR3 is CASSQVAGGYNSPLHF. DNA of the CDR3: TGCGCCAGCAGCCAAGTGGCAGGGGGCTATAATTCACCCCTCCACTTT. V gene TRBV4-1 combines with J gene TRBJ1-6, with 7 positions matching TRBD1. The J segment lost 3 bases and the V segment lost 1 base, leaving 3 bases of the junction unmatched. The CDR3 is 16 amino acids. The germline gives CDR1 MGHRA, CDR2 YSYEKL.

This clonotype was observed at least ten times. The genes are TRBV7-8 and TRBJ1-4, with D tentatively TRBD1 (5 bases). This CDR3 contains 15 residues. The V and J ends lost 2 bases and 6 bases respectively, with 13 bases between them. Looked up from germline, CDR1 is SGHVS and CDR2 is FQNEAQ. CDR3 sequence (DNA): TGTGCCAGCAGCTTATTTCCAGGGCCGGATGAAAAACTGTTTTTT. Protein product: CASSLFPGPDEKLFF.

The chain combines TRBV10-3 with TRBJ1-2, with 11 bases that match TRBD1. The CDR3 is 16 amino acids. The V segment lost 7 bases and the J segment 2 bases; nucleotides outside the gene matches: 9. The V gene's germline CDR1 is ENHRY and CDR2 SYGVKD. CDR3 bases: TGTGCCATCACCGAGGACAGGGGGCCAAGCAACTATGGCTACACCTTC. Protein: CAITEDRGPSNYGYTF.

This clonotype showed up many times. The chain is built from TRBV2 and TRBJ1-1; 7 nucleotides align to TRBD1. Germline V gene data show CDR1 as SNHLY and CDR2 as FYNNEI. The CDR3 runs 16 residues. Losses at the gene ends were 6 bases for V and 6 bases for J; bases not matched to a gene: 16. This CDR3 reads CASRGMGQTIRAEAFF. CDR3 DNA sequence: TGTGCCAGCAGGGGAATGGGACAGACAATTAGGGCTGAAGCTTTCTTT.

In its sample, this clonotype was seen many times. CDR3 sequence: CASSQDRVHNSPLHF. The CDR3 bases are TGTGCCAGCAGTCAGGACAGGGTCCATAATTCACCCCTCCACTTT. V and J are TRBV6-1 and TRBJ1-6; 8 bases map to TRBD1. With V trimmed by 5 bases and J by 5 bases, 5 bases remained unmatched. CDR1 is MNHNS and CDR2 is SASEGT in the germline V gene. This CDR3 is 15 amino acids long.

This chain joins TRBV11-2 and TRBJ1-5, with D perhaps matching TRBD1 (5 bases). Trimming took off 1 base at V and 3 bases at J, with 7 bases between the two ends. Per the germline V gene, CDR1 is SGHAT and CDR2 is FQNNGV. CDR3 size: 14 residues. CDR3 residues: CASSLAGNNQPQHF. CDR3 bases: TGTGCCAGCAGCTTAGCAGGGAACAATCAGCCCCAGCATTTT.

Details on this clonotype: A read error is possible here, since a much larger clone lies one base away. This chain uses TRBV29-1 with TRBJ2-7; D is uncertain. CDR1 and CDR2 (germline): SQVTM, ANQGSEA. The CDR3 totals 13 residues. CDR3: CSVVEYESYVQYF. The CDR3 bases are TGCAGCGTTGTGGAGTACGAGTCCTACGTGCAGTACTTC.

This clonotype was observed a handful of times. The chain is built from TRBV10-2 and TRBJ1-2, with D unclear. Germline CDR1 reads WSHSY; CDR2 reads SAAADI. Trimming took off 5 bases at V and 5 bases at J, with 15 bases between the two ends. The CDR3 has 14 amino acids. The CDR3 here is CASSKERTLYGYTF. The CDR3 nucleotides read TGCGCCAGCAGTAAAGAGAGGACCTTGTATGGCTACACCTTC.

This clonotype was detected only a few times. This chain joins TRBV4-1 and TRBJ1-4; D remains unclear. Germline V lookup: CDR1 MGHRA, CDR2 YSYEKL. The length of the CDR3 is 15 residues. V lost 4 bases to trimming and J lost 7 bases, with 16 bases between them. CDR3 sequence: CASSLSYEESEKLFF. Written as DNA, the CDR3 is TGCGCCAGCAGCCTGTCGTATGAAGAAAGTGAAAAACTGTTTTTT.

At least ten counts were recorded for this clonotype. The V gene is TRBV10-3, the J gene TRBJ2-7; 13 nucleotides line up with TRBD2. V was clipped by 6 bases and J by 2 bases; unmatched bases: 4. The CDR3 is 15 amino acids. In germline, CDR1 is ENHRY, CDR2 SYGVKD. The CDR3 DNA reads as TGTGCCATCAGCGGGACTAGCGGGGTGCCCTACGAGCAGTACTTC. Amino acids: CAISGTSGVPYEQYF.

The chain employs TRBV2 and TRBJ1-1; possibly TRBD1 for D (5 bases). Trimming stripped 2 bases from V and 8 bases from J, with 18 bases between. This CDR3 is built from 15 residues. Germline V gene data show CDR1 as SNHLY and CDR2 as FYNNEI. The DNA of the CDR3 is TGTGCCAGCAGTGAACTAGGGACGTTAGGTCAGGAAGCTTTCTTT. Translated: CASSELGTLGQEAFF.

This clonotype was counted many times. The chain employs TRBV12-3 or TRBV12-4 and TRBJ1-6, with 7 nucleotides matching TRBD1. The V segment lost 5 bases and the J segment 7 bases; nucleotides outside the gene matches: 5. CDR3 size: 14 residues. The DNA for the CDR3 is TGTGCCAGCAGTCCGGGACAGTCAAATTCACCCCTCCACTTT. Translation: CASSPGQSNSPLHF.

This clonotype was seen ten or more times. The chain has TRBV2 and TRBJ2-1; TRBD1 agrees at 7 bases. Unmatched junction bases numbered 10, after V lost 2 bases and J lost 0 bases. The germline CDR1 and CDR2 sequences are SNHLY and FYNNEI. The CDR3 consists of 18 residues. CDR3 sequence (DNA): TGTGCCAGCAGTGAAATTCGCCTGACAGGGTACTCCTACAATGAGCAGTTCTTC. Protein: CASSEIRLTGYSYNEQFF.

The chain carries TRBV2 and TRBJ1-1, with D perhaps matching TRBD1 (5 bases). The CDR3 totals 12 residues. The V gene's germline CDR1 is SNHLY and CDR2 FYNNEI. V was trimmed by 3 bases and J by 8 bases, leaving 10 bases between them. The CDR3 reads CASSDREREAFF. The CDR3 nucleotides read TGTGCCAGCAGTGACAGGGAGAGGGAAGCTTTCTTT.

The table lists this clonotype with many counts. The chain is built from TRBV7-2 and TRBJ1-2, with no clear D. CDR3 length: 15 amino acids. The V and J ends lost 4 bases and 0 bases respectively, with 12 bases between them. CDR1 is SGHTA, CDR2 FQGNSA, per germline. CDR3 in amino acids: CASSSFGGPNYGYTF. The CDR3 DNA reads as TGTGCCAGCAGCTCGTTTGGAGGGCCTAACTATGGCTACACCTTC. The variable domain in full, completed from reference TRBV7-2 and TRBJ1-2, reads GAGVSQSPSNKVTEKGKDVELRCDPISGHTALYWYRQSLGQGLEFLIYFQGNSAPDKSGLPSDRFSAERTGGSVSTLTIQRTQQEDSAVYLCASSSFGGPNYGYTFGSGTRLTVV.

This clonotype was observed a handful of times. The genes are TRBV4-2 and TRBJ2-3; D is ambiguous. The V end lost 0 bases, the J end lost 2 bases, and 9 bases lay between the germline ends. CDR1 is LGHNA and CDR2 is YNFKEQ in the germline V gene. This CDR3 region has 15 residues. The chain's CDR3 is CASSQDEQDTDTQYF. The DNA for the CDR3 is TGTGCCAGCAGCCAAGATGAGCAAGACACAGATACGCAGTATTTT.